Each of the 29 T cell receptor beta chains below was sequenced from the same sample in a study of PD-1 blockade in classical Hodgkin lymphoma. Time point reported: cycle 4 day 1 (C4D1), after five to seven weeks of nivolumab. There was relapse after autologous stem cell transplantation in every patient, and there was variation in brentuximab vedotin exposure. TCRdb's table, derived via immunoSEQ multiplex PCR, lists solely in-frame clones and lacks some. The repertoire has some 100,000 clones, approximately 94% of them found once; the top ten carry under 2%. The sample was peripheral blood mononuclear cells (PBMCs), taken before the fourth cycle of nivolumab. These receptors all come from a human donor with classical Hodgkin lymphoma.

This clone is a singleton in its sample. The rearrangement uses TRBV30 and TRBJ1-5; D might be TRBD1 (5 bases). Germline CDR1 GTSNPN, CDR2 SVGIG (reference sequence). This CDR3 has 13 residues. V was shortened by 1 base and J by 6 bases, with 10 bases between the two germline ends. The CDR3 sequence is CAWSGQTGQPQHF. CDR3 in DNA: TGTGCCTGGAGTGGACAGACTGGTCAGCCCCAGCATTTT.

The chain has TRBV30 and TRBJ2-7; the D gene is possibly TRBD2 (5 bases). V was trimmed by 2 bases and J by 5 bases, leaving 16 bases between them. The length of the CDR3 is 14 residues. In germline, CDR1 is GTSNPN, CDR2 SVGIG (reference sequence). As DNA, the CDR3 is TGTGCCTGGAGTCGGGCCATTCCGGGGAACGAGCAGTACTTC. Its translation: CAWSRAIPGNEQYF.

This chain links TRBV10-3 with TRBJ1-2; 12 nucleotides align to TRBD1. This CDR3 contains 14 residues. V lost 10 bases and J lost 7; bases outside the gene matches: 10. CDR1 and CDR2 from the germline V gene are ENHRY and SYGVKD. CDR3 region: CATNTGQGAFGYTF. The CDR3, as DNA: TGTGCCACCAATACGGGACAGGGGGCGTTTGGCTACACCTTC.

The chain employs TRBV6-1 and TRBJ2-6; no firm D call. Germline CDR1 is MNHNS and CDR2 is SASEGT. The CDR3 has 15 amino acids. V lost 4 bases and J 1 base, leaving 8 bases between the germline ends. The CDR3: CASSASLSGANVLTF. The CDR3, as DNA: TGTGCCAGCAGTGCTTCTCTATCTGGGGCCAACGTCCTGACTTTC.

The gene calls are TRBV11-2 and TRBJ2-7; unclear D gene. V lost 1 base, J lost 3 bases, and 7 bases lay in between. From germline, CDR1 is SGHAT and CDR2 FQNNGV. This CDR3 is built from 13 residues. CDR3 protein: CASSLAALYEQYF. The CDR3 region has the DNA TGTGCCAGCAGCTTAGCGGCTCTCTACGAGCAGTACTTC. Combining the CDR3 with reference TRBV11-2 and TRBJ2-7 gives the whole variable domain EAGVAQSPRYKIIEKRQSVAFWCNPISGHATLYWYQQILGQGPKLLIQFQNNGVVDDSQLPKDRFSAERLKGVDSTLKIQPAKLEDSAVYLCASSLAALYEQYFGPGTRLTVT.

The sample holds a few counts of this clone. The chain couples TRBV27 to TRBJ1-2; D remains ambiguous. V dropped 8 bases and J dropped 8 bases, with 24 bases sitting between them. This CDR3 is 15 amino acids long. The germline V gene encodes CDR1 MNHEY and CDR2 SMNVEV (reference sequence). In DNA, the CDR3 is TGTGCCAGCCGGGCATTAACCTACCCATTCGACGGCTACACCTTC. Translated, it gives CASRALTYPFDGYTF.

V gene TRBV28 combines with J gene TRBJ2-7; no definite D call. Between the trimmed V and J ends, which lost 5 bases and 5 bases, there was a span of 13 bases. This CDR3 contains 13 residues. The V gene's germline CDR1 is MDHEN and CDR2 SYDVKM. CDR3 residues: CASSNIPVDEQYF. In DNA, the CDR3 is TGTGCCAGCAGTAACATCCCAGTGGACGAGCAGTACTTC.

The chain couples TRBV5-1 to TRBJ2-1, with D unclear. This CDR3 contains 15 residues. V was trimmed by 0 bases and J by 0 bases, leaving 7 bases between them. Germline values: CDR1 SGHRS, CDR2 YFSETQ. For the CDR3, the DNA is TGCGCCAGCAGCTTGGCGGAGAGCTCCTACAATGAGCAGTTCTTC. Its protein is CASSLAESSYNEQFF.

The chain recombines TRBV9 with TRBJ2-3; TRBD2 matches at 12 bases. CDR1 is SGDLS and CDR2 is YYNGEE in the germline V gene. V shed 4 bases, J shed 2 bases, and the junction held 2 bases outside the gene matches. The CDR3 contains 15 residues. The chain's CDR3 is CASSLAGGVTDTQYF. The CDR3 nucleotides read TGTGCCAGCAGCCTAGCGGGAGGGGTCACAGATACGCAGTATTTT.

The V and J genes are TRBV4-2 and TRBJ2-1; 9 bases map to TRBD2. CDR3 length: 16 amino acids. The germline CDR1 and CDR2 sequences are LGHNA and YNFKEQ. V lost 4 bases to trimming and J lost 4 bases; unmatched junction nucleotides: 8. DNA for the CDR3: TGTGCCAGCAGCCCATCACTAGCGGGCGATTACAATGAGCAGTTCTTC. Protein sequence: CASSPSLAGDYNEQFF.

This chain joins TRBV5-6 and TRBJ1-4; 9 bases fit TRBD1. V lost 5 bases and J lost 2; bases outside the gene matches: 4. There are 15 residues in the CDR3. The germline gives CDR1 SGHDT, CDR2 YYEEEE. CDR3 sequence (DNA): TGTGCCAGCAGAAAAACAGGGGGCACTAATGAAAAACTGTTTTTT. This sequence encodes CASRKTGGTNEKLFF.

Only one count was recorded for this clone. V and J are TRBV6-6 and TRBJ2-3; D may be TRBD2 (5 bases). Per the germline V gene, CDR1 is MNHNY and CDR2 is SVGAGI (reference sequence). V lost 1 base, J lost 2 bases, and 13 bases lay in between. This CDR3 has 16 residues. CDR3 protein: CASSYYSGSFTDTQYF. The CDR3 nucleotides are TGTGCCAGCAGTTACTACAGCGGAAGCTTCACAGATACGCAGTATTTT.

The chain is built from TRBV19 and TRBJ1-5; a possible D gene is TRBD1 (5 bases). There are 15 residues in the CDR3. V was trimmed by 7 bases and J by 6 bases, leaving 19 bases between them. Germline V lookup: CDR1 LNHDA, CDR2 SQIVND (reference sequence). As DNA, the CDR3 is TGTGCCAGTATAGTGGGGACGGGGTCCGGTCAGCCCCAGCATTTT. This encodes CASIVGTGSGQPQHF.

The chain has TRBV18 and TRBJ1-5; D unresolved. Germline lookup yields CDR1 KGHSH and CDR2 LQKENI. This CDR3 has 15 amino acids. V gave up 5 bases and J gave up 6 bases, with 17 bases separating them. CDR3 DNA: TGTGCCAGCTCAGCAAACGGGCGGGGAGGTCAGCCCCAGCATTTT. Amino acid sequence: CASSANGRGGQPQHF.

The rearrangement uses TRBV12-5 and TRBJ2-4, with TRBD2 matching over 13 bases. Per the germline V gene, CDR1 is LGHNT and CDR2 is FRNRAP. V was pared by 0 bases and J by 0 bases, with 8 bases of the junction left unmatched. CDR3 length equals 20 residues. The CDR3 loop reads CASGLVRLLAGGRAKNIQYF. The CDR3 coding sequence is TGTGCTAGTGGTTTGGTACGGTTACTAGCGGGAGGGAGAGCCAAAAACATTCAGTACTTC.

The chain couples TRBV4-1 to TRBJ2-3, with D perhaps matching TRBD1 (6 bases). There are 16 residues in the CDR3. V lost 3 bases to trimming and J lost 4 bases, with 17 bases between them. The germline V gene has CDR1 MGHRA and CDR2 YSYEKL. CDR3 protein: CASSHPGERSADTQYF. Written as DNA, the CDR3 is TGCGCCAGCAGCCACCCAGGGGAGAGGTCAGCAGATACGCAGTATTTT.

The gene calls are TRBV6-5 and TRBJ1-1, with a possible D match to TRBD1 (6 bases). The germline V gene has CDR1 MNHEY and CDR2 SVGAGI. The V end was cut by 7 bases, the J end by 2 bases, with 14 bases between. The CDR3 contains 14 residues. CDR3 DNA: TGTGCCAGCACTCGGGACAATCTTAACACTGAAGCTTTCTTT. Translating it yields CASTRDNLNTEAFF.

This rearrangement joins TRBV7-9 to TRBJ2-4; TRBD2 is a possible D gene (6 bases). The V gene's germline CDR1 is SEHNR and CDR2 FQNEAQ (reference sequence). The CDR3 loop spans 19 amino acids. V lost 1 base to trimming and J lost 0 bases, with 19 bases between them. This CDR3 is CASSLGRAGLGLAKNIQYF. The DNA of the CDR3 is TGTGCCAGCAGCTTAGGCAGGGCGGGACTCGGTTTAGCCAAAAACATTCAGTACTTC.

This chain links TRBV15 with TRBJ1-5; D is uncertain. Trimming left V 1 base short and J 7 bases short, with 14 bases between. The CDR3 has 15 amino acids. Germline lookup yields CDR1 LNHNV and CDR2 YYDKDF (reference sequence). For the CDR3, the DNA is TGTGCCACCAGCAGAGGGGGAGGCGGGTGGCAGCCCCAGCATTTT. Translated: CATSRGGGGWQPQHF.

V is TRBV6-5 and J is TRBJ2-1; 8 bases agree with TRBD1. CDR1 and CDR2 from the germline V gene are MNHEY and SVGAGI. The CDR3 contains 15 residues. After removal of 10 bases from V and 4 bases from J, the junction contained 12 bases not matched to a gene. The CDR3 DNA is TGTGCCACCACATACCACAGGGGGTTGTACAATGAGCAGTTCTTC. It is translated as CATTYHRGLYNEQFF.

This clone was recorded once. J is TRBJ2-1 and V is TRBV7-8; D is possibly TRBD2 (6 bases). The CDR3 contains 17 residues. The germline V gene has CDR1 SGHVS and CDR2 FQNEAQ. V was clipped by 4 bases and J by 7 bases, with 23 bases between them. Here the CDR3 DNA reads TGTGCCAGCAGCTCCCGGTGGGAGATGCTGGGGAGGAATGAGCAGTTCTTC. Encoded protein: CASSSRWEMLGRNEQFF. The complete variable domain, with remaining parts taken from reference TRBV7-8 and TRBJ2-1, reads GAGVSQSPRYKVAKRGQDVALRCDPISGHVSLFWYQQALGQGPEFLTYFQNEAQLDKSGLPSDRFFAERPEGSVSTLKIQRTQQEDSAVYLCASSSRWEMLGRNEQFFGPGTRLTVL.

This sequence joins TRBV10-1 and TRBJ2-1; D is undetermined. V was clipped by 3 bases and J by 3 bases, with 15 bases between them. This CDR3 spans 16 amino acids. CDR1 is WNHNN, CDR2 SYGVQD, per germline (reference sequence). Written as DNA, the CDR3 is TGCGCCAGCAGTGACGAGGACCGTCGAGACTACAATGAGCAGTTCTTC. This translates into CASSDEDRRDYNEQFF.

In its sample, this clone was seen a few times. V and J are TRBV19 and TRBJ2-5, with 9 bases fitting TRBD1. The CDR3 is made up of 19 amino acids. Germline values: CDR1 LNHDA, CDR2 SQIVND (reference sequence). The ends lost 3 bases at V and 5 bases at J; junction bases unmatched: 19. CDR3 amino acids: CASSMTRDRVRMGWETQYF. The CDR3 DNA reads TGTGCCAGTAGTATGACCCGGGACAGGGTAAGAATGGGATGGGAGACCCAGTACTTC.

The chain couples TRBV27 to TRBJ2-3; D is perhaps TRBD1 (5 bases). This CDR3 has 16 residues. V lost 0 bases and J lost 2, with 12 bases in between. The germline CDR1 and CDR2 sequences are MNHEY and SMNVEV (reference sequence). CDR3 nucleotide sequence: TGTGCCAGCAGTTTATCAACAGGAGAAATCACAGATACGCAGTATTTT. This codes for CASSLSTGEITDTQYF.

V and J are TRBV5-6 and TRBJ2-1; 13 positions match TRBD2. This CDR3 is built from 16 residues. The J segment lost 5 bases and the V segment lost 4 bases, leaving 6 bases of the junction unmatched. From germline, CDR1 is SGHDT and CDR2 YYEEEE. The CDR3 bases are TGTGCCAGCAGCCGCCCGACTAGCGGGAGGAACAATGAGCAGTTCTTC. It specifies CASSRPTSGRNNEQFF.

The CDR3 reads CASSRDGQETQYF. The CDR3, as DNA: TGTGCCAGCAGCCGGGACGGACAAGAGACCCAGTACTTC. The J gene is TRBJ2-5, the V gene TRBV11-3; D may be TRBD1 or TRBD2 (5 bases each). CDR3 length: 13 residues. V dropped 5 bases and J dropped 2 bases, with 9 bases sitting between them. The germline V gene encodes CDR1 SGHNT and CDR2 YENEEA. The full variable domain, completed using reference TRBV11-3 and TRBJ2-5, is EAGVVQSPRYKIIEKKQPVAFWCNPISGHNTLYWYLQNLGQGPELLIRYENEEAVDDSQLPKDRFSAERLKGVDSTLKIQPAELGDSAVYLCASSRDGQETQYFGPGTRLLVL.

This clone was seen a single time. The chain carries TRBV9 and TRBJ2-3; 7 bases are shared with TRBD2. With V trimmed by 4 bases and J by 4 bases, 6 bases remained unmatched. The CDR3 runs 14 residues. From germline, CDR1 is SGDLS and CDR2 YYNGEE. CDR3 amino acids: CASSLGGSSDTQYF. CDR3 nucleotides: TGTGCCAGCAGCCTCGGCGGGAGCTCAGATACGCAGTATTTT.

A few counts support this clone. The chain combines TRBV4-2 with TRBJ2-3, with TRBD2 matching over 9 bases. From germline, CDR1 is LGHNA and CDR2 YNFKEQ. With V trimmed by 0 bases and J by 4 bases, 8 bases remained unmatched. The CDR3 totals 17 residues. The CDR3 sequence: CASSQDLSGLAADTQYF. The CDR3, as DNA: TGTGCCAGCAGCCAAGATCTATCGGGACTAGCTGCAGATACGCAGTATTTT.

The V call is TRBV7-8, the J call TRBJ1-1; D unclear. This CDR3 has 13 amino acids. The V and J ends lost 5 bases and 6 bases respectively, with 13 bases between them. Germline V gene data show CDR1 as SGHVS and CDR2 as FQNEAQ. CDR3 sequence: CASSTSYSAEAFF. The CDR3 DNA is TGTGCCAGCAGCACCAGTTATTCGGCTGAAGCTTTCTTT.